One sample yielded the 27 T cell receptor beta chains listed below, sequenced in a study of type 1 and type 2 diabetes patients. The PCR template was genomic DNA. The TCR beta CDR3 region was amplified using 30 forward and 13 reverse primers. TCRdb fed the multiplex PCR reads into MiXCR, producing one record per CDR3 protein. The sample yields fewer than 350,000 distinct CDR3 sequences, roughly 50% seen once. Sequencing input: peripheral blood mononuclear cells (PBMCs). The receptors were gathered from a young man with type 2 diabetes.

This clonotype occurred a few times. The CDR3 here is CSVEISGGRSGNTIYF. CDR3 nucleotides: TGCAGCGTTGAAATCTCCGGGGGACGCTCTGGAAACACCATATATTTT. This sequence joins TRBV29-1 and TRBJ1-3; D is perhaps TRBD1 (5 bases). The germline V gene has CDR1 SQVTM and CDR2 ANQGSEA. There are 16 residues in the CDR3. V lost 2 bases, J lost 0 bases, and 14 bases lay in between.

The chain uses TRBV7-2 and TRBJ2-4, with TRBD1 identical over 9 bases. Trimming at V came to 5 bases and at J to 6 bases, leaving 8 bases not matched to a gene. This CDR3 is 15 amino acids long. Germline CDR1 and CDR2: SGHTA and FQGNSA. The CDR3 reads CASSASGQGLNIQYF. The CDR3 DNA sequence: TGTGCCAGCAGCGCCTCAGGACAGGGGTTAAACATTCAGTACTTC.

Comment on this clonotype: Germline and junction disagree at one end, which may indicate a read error. The chain uses TRBV2 and TRBJ1-2; D unresolved. Looked up from germline, CDR1 is SNHLY and CDR2 is FYNNEI. The CDR3 sequence is 14 residues long. The CDR3 here is CASSDFWTNDGYTF. In nucleotides, the CDR3 is TGTGCCAGCAGTGATTTTTGGACTAACGATGGCTACACCTTC. The full variable domain, completed using reference TRBV2 and TRBJ1-2, is EPEVTQTPSHQVTQMGQEVILRCVPISNHLYFYWYRQILGQKVEFLVSFYNNEISEKSEIFDDQFSVERPDGSNFTLKIRSTKLEDSAMYFCASSDFWTNDGYTFGSGTRLTVV.

This clonotype was seen many times. The rearrangement links TRBV25-1 to TRBJ1-2, with D hard to call. CDR3 length: 14 residues. V dropped 4 bases and J dropped 4 bases, with 13 bases sitting between them. Per germline, CDR1 MGHDK and CDR2 SYGVNS. The CDR3 DNA follows: TGTGCCAGCAGTGGGGTCTGGACGGCCTATGGCTACACCTTC. Translated: CASSGVWTAYGYTF.

The chain combines TRBV25-1 with TRBJ2-7; D remains ambiguous. The CDR3 has 13 amino acids. V was trimmed by 1 base and J by 7 bases, leaving 11 bases between them. The germline CDR1 and CDR2 sequences are MGHDK and SYGVNS. CDR3 nucleotide sequence: TGTGCCAGCAGTGAATTAAGGGCCGGAGAGCAGTACTTC. It is translated as CASSELRAGEQYF.

This clonotype was seen only a few times. The rearrangement uses TRBV7-2 and TRBJ1-2; 7 nucleotides line up with TRBD1. V was clipped by 4 bases and J by 3 bases; unmatched bases: 11. This CDR3 spans 16 amino acids. The germline gives CDR1 SGHTA, CDR2 FQGNSA. CDR3 sequence: CASSSLLDRPDYGYTF. In nucleotides, the CDR3 is TGTGCCAGCAGCTCGCTCTTGGACAGGCCCGACTATGGCTACACCTTC. Using reference TRBV7-2 and TRBJ1-2 for the parts outside the CDR3, the full variable domain is GAGVSQSPSNKVTEKGKDVELRCDPISGHTALYWYRQSLGQGLEFLIYFQGNSAPDKSGLPSDRFSAERTGGSVSTLTIQRTQQEDSAVYLCASSSLLDRPDYGYTFGSGTRLTVV.

This clonotype was observed a single time. This chain connects TRBV19 to TRBJ1-4; 10 positions agree with TRBD1. V shed 8 bases and J 5 bases; nucleotides not matched to a gene: 32. CDR1 is LNHDA and CDR2 is SQIVND in the germline V gene (reference sequence). This CDR3 is built from 23 residues. The DNA of the CDR3 is TGTGCCAGTGGACGTAGGCTGCCCGGCGGGACAGGGGAAACCCCTCTCCGGAATGAAAAACTGTTTTTT. Translation: CASGRRLPGGTGETPLRNEKLFF.

The genes are TRBV6-7 and TRBJ2-2; 7 bases align to TRBD2. TRBV6-7 has ORF status, its function being uncertain. This CDR3 comprises 13 residues. Trimming removed 8 bases from V and 7 bases from J; junction bases left unmatched: 7. The CDR3, as DNA: TGTGCCAGCGGGGGGGACCGGAGCGGGGAGCTGTTTTTT. Its protein is CASGGDRSGELFF.

The chain couples TRBV19 to TRBJ2-1; D perhaps matches TRBD1 (6 bases). CDR1 and CDR2 from the germline V gene are LNHDA and SQIVND (reference sequence). The CDR3 covers 17 residues. Trimming removed 3 bases at V and 6 bases at J, with 21 bases between. The CDR3 sequence is CASSMIYGRGYGNEQFF. The CDR3 DNA follows: TGTGCCAGTAGTATGATATACGGCAGGGGATACGGCAATGAGCAGTTCTTC. Variable domain in full (rest from reference TRBV19 and TRBJ2-1): DGGITQSPKYLFRKEGQNVTLSCEQNLNHDAMYWYRQDPGQGLRLIYYSQIVNDFQKGDIAEGYSVSREKKESFPLTVTSAQKNPTAFYLCASSMIYGRGYGNEQFFGPGTRLTVL.

CDR3 in amino acids: CASSFKLGWTGELFF. In nucleotides, the CDR3 is TGTGCCAGCAGTTTTAAGCTCGGATGGACCGGGGAGCTGTTTTTT. The gene calls are TRBV28 and TRBJ2-2; D call uncertain. The CDR3 extends over 15 amino acids. CDR1 and CDR2 from the germline V gene are MDHEN and SYDVKM. The ends were cut back, 3 bases at V and 5 bases at J, with 13 bases in the middle.

The V gene is TRBV6-2 or TRBV6-3, the J gene TRBJ2-7; D gene uncertain. The length of the CDR3 is 14 residues. V was shortened by 6 bases and J by 2 bases, with 14 bases between the two germline ends. Germline V gene lookup returns CDR1 MNHEY and CDR2 SVGEGT. Here the CDR3 reads CASSLSGEPYEQYF. The CDR3 DNA follows: TGTGCCAGCAGCCTCTCTGGGGAACCCTACGAGCAGTACTTC.

This clonotype has just a few counts. The rearrangement uses TRBV20-1 and TRBJ2-2, with D perhaps TRBD2 (5 bases). Germline V CDR1 and CDR2: DFQATT, SNEGSKA (reference sequence). The CDR3 is made up of 16 amino acids. The ends were cut back, 2 bases at V and 4 bases at J, with 17 bases in the middle. For the CDR3, the DNA is TGCAGTGCTAGATCCCCGGGCGGACTCCTCACCGGGGAGCTGTTTTTT. Amino acids: CSARSPGGLLTGELFF.

This clonotype was counted between two and nine times. The rearrangement links TRBV12-5 to TRBJ2-6; D unresolved. Trimming cost V 3 bases and J 2 bases, with 5 bases left between them. The CDR3 is 14 residues long. Germline loops: CDR1 LGHNT, CDR2 FRNRAP. The CDR3 coding sequence is TGTGCTAGTGGTTTATCAACTGGGGCCAACGTCCTGACTTTC. It is translated as CASGLSTGANVLTF.

Of note for this clonotype: The junction departs from the called germline gene at one end, perhaps through a read error. The chain joins TRBV7-3 to TRBJ2-6; D is uncertain. The CDR3 is made up of 14 amino acids. CDR1 SGHTA and CDR2 FQGTGA come from the germline V gene. CDR3 DNA: TGTGCCAGCATCCGCGGCAGGCCCCGCTTCTCGGCGCACTTC. Residues: CASIRGRPRFSAHF.

The rearrangement uses TRBV30 and TRBJ2-5; possibly TRBD1 or TRBD2 for D (5 bases each). The last part of the DNA fits TRBJ2-1 better; the J call may be wrong. The CDR3 loop spans 13 amino acids. Per germline, CDR1 GTSNPN and CDR2 SVGIG (reference sequence). The CDR3 DNA sequence: TGTGCCTGGAACTCGGGACGCCACAATGAGCAGTTCTTC. Amino acid sequence: CAWNSGRHNEQFF.

The chain joins TRBV20-1 to TRBJ2-1; D remains unclear. The CDR3 has 11 amino acids. Per germline, CDR1 DFQATT and CDR2 SNEGSKA (reference sequence). V was trimmed by 3 bases and J by 8 bases, leaving 8 bases between them. CDR3 in amino acids: CSASAPDEQFF. The CDR3 DNA is TGCAGTGCTAGTGCCCCGGATGAGCAGTTCTTC.

This clonotype has only a few counts. The chain uses TRBV5-1 and TRBJ2-7; 8 bases are a match to TRBD1. Per germline, CDR1 SGHRS and CDR2 YFSETQ. Trimming cost V 5 bases and J 5 bases; bases outside gene matches: 6. The CDR3 sequence is 13 residues long. CDR3 loop: CASSFDRGDEQYF. The CDR3 DNA reads TGCGCCAGCAGTTTCGACAGGGGCGACGAGCAGTACTTC. Full variable domain (rest looked up from reference TRBV5-1 and TRBJ2-7): KAGVTQTPRYLIKTRGQQVTLSCSPISGHRSVSWYQQTPGQGLQFLFEYFSETQRNKGNFPGRFSGRQFSNSRSEMNVSTLELGDSALYLCASSFDRGDEQYFGPGTRLTVT.

This clonotype was observed a few times. The chain is built from TRBV10-2 and TRBJ2-1; 13 bases agree with TRBD2. The CDR3 runs to 16 residues. Germline lookup yields CDR1 WSHSY and CDR2 SAAADI. Trimming at V came to 3 bases and at J to 8 bases, leaving 7 bases not matched to a gene. This CDR3 reads CASSDLLAGGRDEQFF. The DNA for the CDR3 is TGCGCCAGCAGTGACCTACTAGCGGGGGGGCGAGATGAGCAGTTCTTC.

This clonotype was seen just once. The chain links TRBV20-1 to TRBJ1-1, with D unresolved. The CDR3 spans 11 residues. Germline V gives CDR1 DFQATT, CDR2 SNEGSKA (reference sequence). V was pared by 4 bases and J by 0 bases, with 3 bases between. CDR3: CSAKLNTEAFF. The CDR3 nucleotides read TGCAGTGCTAAACTGAACACTGAAGCTTTCTTT.

To note about this clonotype: Likely a read error: the CDR3 ends without its conserved phenylalanine or tryptophan. This sequence joins TRBV2 and TRBJ1-4; D unresolved. Germline V gene lookup returns CDR1 SNHLY and CDR2 FYNNEI. Between the trimmed V and J ends, which lost 1 base and 8 bases, there was a span of 11 bases. This CDR3 spans 14 amino acids. The CDR3 loop reads CASSEGSGLEKLFL. The CDR3 DNA reads TGTGCCAGCAGTGAAGGGTCAGGTTTGGAAAAACTGTTTTTA.

The table lists this clonotype with a few counts. The chain has TRBV29-1 and TRBJ2-5, with D uncertain. The CDR3 covers 10 residues. CDR1 and CDR2 from the germline V gene are SQVTM and ANQGSEA. CDR3 protein: CRSCSETQYF. The DNA of the CDR3 is TGCAGGTCCTGCTCAGAGACCCAGTACTTC.

This chain connects TRBV6-5 to TRBJ1-2; D gene uncertain. Germline-derived CDR1 and CDR2 are MNHEY and SVGAGI. The CDR3 contains 11 residues. V dropped 10 bases and J dropped 9 bases, with 15 bases sitting between them. For the CDR3, the DNA is TGTGCCATCCTAAAGAGGGAGAGCTACACCTTC. The encoded protein is CAILKRESYTF.

There are a few counts of this clonotype. The rearrangement joins TRBV30 to TRBJ1-6; 8 positions match TRBD1. The V gene end was trimmed by 4 bases and the J gene end by 13 bases; junction bases not matched to a gene: 12. The CDR3 is 14 residues long. From germline, CDR1 is GTSNPN and CDR2 SVGIG (reference sequence). The CDR3 loop is CAWNSGTGGSPLHF. The CDR3 nucleotides read TGTGCCTGGAACTCCGGGACAGGAGGTTCCCCCCTCCACTTT. Full variable domain (rest looked up from reference TRBV30 and TRBJ1-6): SQTIHQWPATLVQPVGSPLSLECTVEGTSNPNLYWYRQAAGRGLQLLFYSVGIGQISSEVPQNLSASRPQDRQFILSSKKLLLSDSGFYLCAWNSGTGGSPLHFGNGTRLTVT.

This sequence joins TRBV7-3 and TRBJ2-5; 7 bases are shared with TRBD2. Germline trimming cut 3 bases from V and 1 base from J; bases unmatched to any gene: 8. The CDR3 length is 16 residues. Germline CDR1 reads SGHTA; CDR2 reads FQGTGA. The CDR3 here is CASSFSRGKGQETQYF. CDR3 DNA sequence: TGTGCCAGCAGCTTTTCGCGGGGGAAGGGCCAAGAGACCCAGTACTTC.

The chain couples TRBV9 to TRBJ1-1; a possible D gene is TRBD1 (6 bases). Trimming removed 0 bases from V and 4 bases from J, with 13 bases in between. The CDR3 runs to 15 residues. The V gene's germline CDR1 is SGDLS and CDR2 YYNGEE. The CDR3 DNA reads TGTGCCAGCAGCGTAGACAGGGAGGGAAGCACTGAAGCTTTCTTT. Translated: CASSVDREGSTEAFF.

The rearrangement joins TRBV6-6 to TRBJ1-2; 10 bases are shared with TRBD1. With V trimmed by 0 bases and J by 3 bases, 19 bases remained unmatched. Germline loops: CDR1 MNHNY, CDR2 SVGAGI (reference sequence). This CDR3 is built from 21 residues. The CDR3 sequence is CASSYSTVTGGAGRGDYGYTF. In DNA, the CDR3 is TGTGCCAGCAGTTACTCGACGGTGACAGGGGGCGCCGGGAGAGGGGACTATGGCTACACCTTC.

The genes are TRBV19 and TRBJ1-5, with D possibly TRBD1 on 5 matching bases. Germline V CDR1 and CDR2: LNHDA, SQIVND (reference sequence). V lost 6 bases and J lost 6, with 15 bases in between. This CDR3 has 14 residues. For the CDR3, the DNA is TGTGCCAGTAGCGAAGGGTGGGACGGTCAGCCCCAGCATTTT. This sequence encodes CASSEGWDGQPQHF.